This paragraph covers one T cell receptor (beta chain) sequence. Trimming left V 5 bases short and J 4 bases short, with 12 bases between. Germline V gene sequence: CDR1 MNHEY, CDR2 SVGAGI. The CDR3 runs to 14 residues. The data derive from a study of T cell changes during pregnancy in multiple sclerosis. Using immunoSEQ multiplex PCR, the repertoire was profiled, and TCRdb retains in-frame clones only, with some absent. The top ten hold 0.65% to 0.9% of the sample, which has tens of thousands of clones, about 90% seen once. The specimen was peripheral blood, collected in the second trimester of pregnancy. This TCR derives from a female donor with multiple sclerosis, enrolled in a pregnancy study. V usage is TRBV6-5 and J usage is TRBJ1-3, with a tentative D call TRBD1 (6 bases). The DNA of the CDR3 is TGTGCCAGCAGTGCGGGGGGGCGAGGAAACACCATATATTTT. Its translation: CASSAGGRGNTIYF.